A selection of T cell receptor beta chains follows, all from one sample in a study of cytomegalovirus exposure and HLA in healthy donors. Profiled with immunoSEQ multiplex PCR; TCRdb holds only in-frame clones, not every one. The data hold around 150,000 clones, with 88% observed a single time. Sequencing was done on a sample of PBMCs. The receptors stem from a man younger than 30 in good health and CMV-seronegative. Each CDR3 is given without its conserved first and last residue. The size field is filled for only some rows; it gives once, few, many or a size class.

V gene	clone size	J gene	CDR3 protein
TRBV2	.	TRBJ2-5	ASSLRTSGFQETQY
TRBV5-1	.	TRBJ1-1	ASSPKTGVEAF
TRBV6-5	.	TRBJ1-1	ASSLGNYNTEAF
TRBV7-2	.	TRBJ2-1	ASSRGTGVYNEQF
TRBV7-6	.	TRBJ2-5	ASSAYPGLASETQY
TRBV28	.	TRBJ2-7	ASSFVDTTFSYEQY
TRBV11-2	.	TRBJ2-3	ASSLGLADTQY
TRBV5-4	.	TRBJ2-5	ASSSSGTSGGKETQY
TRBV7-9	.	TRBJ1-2	ASSSIGGRNYGYT
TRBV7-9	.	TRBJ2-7	ASSPRTGAYEQY
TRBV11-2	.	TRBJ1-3	ASSSTGSGNTIY
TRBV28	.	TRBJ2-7	ASSGDRGAYEQY
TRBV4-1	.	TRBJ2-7	ASSRGQGALHEQY
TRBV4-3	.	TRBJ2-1	ASSQGPQGTNLKTPYNEQF
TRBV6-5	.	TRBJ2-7	ASRGVLTATYEQY
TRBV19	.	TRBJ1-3	ASNKLSSGNTIY
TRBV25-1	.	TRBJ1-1	ASSPDRGVSTEAF
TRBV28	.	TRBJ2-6	ASKIGLAGAGANVLT
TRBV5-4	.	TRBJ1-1	ASRFGGNTEAF
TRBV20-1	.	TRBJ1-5	SASGNQPQH
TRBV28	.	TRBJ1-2	ASSGQYGYT
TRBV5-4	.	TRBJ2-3	ASRWWGGSTDTQY
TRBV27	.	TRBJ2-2	ASIEGPGTGSYTGELF
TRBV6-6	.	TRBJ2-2	ASSYSRRTNTGELF
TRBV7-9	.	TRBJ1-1	ASSFPRGAEAF
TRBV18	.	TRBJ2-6	ASSLFNRVAGANVLT
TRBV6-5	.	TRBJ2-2	ASSYGLAVSRGAV
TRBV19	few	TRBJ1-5	ASSIGQGSNQPQH
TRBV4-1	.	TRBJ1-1	ASSQDPVQAF
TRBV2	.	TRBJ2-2	ASSPSPGVAGVPGELF
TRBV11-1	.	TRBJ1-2	ASSSPAGDPYGYT
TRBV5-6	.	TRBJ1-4	ASSLAVGKGATNEKLF
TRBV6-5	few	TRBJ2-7	ASSSSGTSGSYEQY
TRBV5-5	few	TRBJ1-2	ASTGNDYGYT
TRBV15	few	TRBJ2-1	ATIADARDRGSDEQF
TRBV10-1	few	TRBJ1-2	ASSESGRNYGYT
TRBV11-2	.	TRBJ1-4	ASSPGTGYRKLF
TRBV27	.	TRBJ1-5	ASSPTGQGARSNQPQH
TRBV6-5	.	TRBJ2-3	ASSLGEGGTDTQY
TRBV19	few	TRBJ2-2	ASSILGQGGTGELF
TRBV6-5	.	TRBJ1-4	ASSYSGNRVNEKLF
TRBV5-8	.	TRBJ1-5	ASSRDRAYNQPQH